Below are 27 T cell receptor beta chains sequenced from a single sample in a study of beta chain features in type 1 diabetes (dated by TCRdb to 2016 to 2019). Receptor libraries were prepared by the immunoSEQ multiplex PCR assay. The entire amount of isolated RNA was reverse transcribed using the High Capacity cDNA Reverse Transcription Kit, so the sequenced TCRB transcripts were expressed ones. TCRdb provides this immuneACCESS table in a form limited to in-frame rearrangements. Some clones are lacking; in checked studies, under half of them reflect an unresolved V gene, and why the rest are absent is not known. The sample includes approximately 250,000 clones, with 7.5% to 10% observed a single time. The top ten clones comprise 0.03% to 0.035% of the sample. The sample taken for sequencing was naive CD4+ T cells from blood. Read against the paper, the sample's cell subset or site label means: true naive CD4+ T cells. The receptor set was obtained from a woman between 18 and 29 years old in good health.

This clone was observed a few times. The CDR3 sequence: CASSQTGQGYNEQFF. CDR3 nucleotides: TGTGCCAGCAGCCAGACCGGACAGGGCTACAATGAGCAGTTCTTC. V gene TRBV11-2 combines with J gene TRBJ2-1; 8 nucleotides line up with TRBD1. J gave up 3 bases and V 5 bases, and 6 bases lay outside the gene matches. Germline values: CDR1 SGHAT, CDR2 FQNNGV. The CDR3 totals 15 residues.

This rearrangement joins TRBV11-2 to TRBJ1-1, with D uncertain. This CDR3 spans 16 amino acids. The germline V and J ends were trimmed by 0 bases and 1 base, with 12 bases remaining between them. Germline CDR1 is SGHAT and CDR2 is FQNNGV. The CDR3 region has the DNA TGTGCCAGCAGCTTAGATCTTCAGGCGAGGAACACTGAAGCTTTCTTT. Translated, it gives CASSLDLQARNTEAFF.

The chain links TRBV25-1 to TRBJ1-2; TRBD1 matches at 9 bases. Trimming removed 3 bases from V and 7 bases from J; junction bases left unmatched: 3. The CDR3 is made up of 13 amino acids. Germline V gene sequence: CDR1 MGHDK, CDR2 SYGVNS. CDR3 loop: CASSDTGGVGYTF. DNA of the CDR3: TGTGCCAGCAGTGATACAGGGGGCGTTGGCTACACCTTC.

The rearrangement links TRBV20-1 to TRBJ1-1, with TRBD1 matching over 7 bases. This CDR3 contains 11 residues. CDR1 is DFQATT and CDR2 is SNEGSKA in the germline V gene (reference sequence). V lost 3 bases, J lost 11 bases, and 6 bases stayed unmatched. The CDR3 reads CSASGTAVAFF. DNA of the CDR3: TGCAGTGCTAGCGGGACAGCCGTCGCTTTCTTT.

This clone was found a few times. The rearrangement uses TRBV30 and TRBJ1-1, with a weak D call TRBD1 (6 bases). The V and J ends lost 3 bases and 1 base respectively, with 15 bases between them. Germline CDR1 GTSNPN, CDR2 SVGIG (reference sequence). This CDR3 is 15 amino acids long. CDR3 in DNA: TGTGCCTGGAGCCAACCCCGGACAGAGAACACTGAAGCTTTCTTT. Protein product: CAWSQPRTENTEAFF.

The gene calls are TRBV29-1 and TRBJ2-1; 7 bases map to TRBD1. There are 13 residues in the CDR3. J lost 4 bases, V lost 5 bases, and 5 bases had no gene match. CDR1 and CDR2 (germline): SQVTM, ANQGSEA. CDR3 DNA: TGCAGCGTTACCCGGGACAGTTACAATGAGCAGTTCTTC. This translates into CSVTRDSYNEQFF.

This clone was counted only a few times. The CDR3 coding sequence is TGTGCCAGCGGGAGATCCTACAATGAGCAGTTCTTC. Amino acids: CASGRSYNEQFF. The chain joins TRBV7-2 to TRBJ2-1; maybe TRBD2 (5 bases). Trimming removed 8 bases from V and 1 base from J, with 6 bases in between. The CDR3 spans 12 residues. Germline V CDR1 and CDR2: SGHTA, FQGNSA.

The chain combines TRBV11-2 with TRBJ2-7; D possibly corresponds to TRBD1 (6 bases). CDR1 SGHAT and CDR2 FQNNGV come from the germline V gene. The CDR3 extends over 12 amino acids. The V gene lost 6 bases and the J gene lost 7 bases, with 13 bases spanning the gap. The CDR3 region has the DNA TGTGCCAGCAGACGACAGGCTCGTGAGCAGTACTTC. Its translation: CASRRQAREQYF.

The chain employs TRBV7-8 and TRBJ2-7, with D possibly matching TRBD1 (6 bases). V was cut by 3 bases and J by 5 bases, with 11 bases left in between. CDR1 and CDR2 from the germline V gene are SGHVS and FQNEAQ. The CDR3 covers 13 residues. CDR3 coding DNA: TGTGCCAGCAGCTTCAACAGGGCGGACGAGCAGTACTTC. Protein product: CASSFNRADEQYF.

The rearrangement joins TRBV7-9 to TRBJ1-4; D is unclear. The germline gives CDR1 SEHNR, CDR2 FQNEAQ (reference sequence). Trimming left V 8 bases short and J 3 bases short, with 13 bases between. The CDR3 sequence is 14 residues long. CDR3 nucleotide sequence: TGTGCCAGCCGATCGTCCGCGGCTAATGAAAAACTGTTTTTT. Its translation is CASRSSAANEKLFF. Drawing the rest from reference TRBV7-9 and TRBJ1-4, the complete variable domain is DTGVSQNPRHKITKRGQNVTFRCDPISEHNRLYWYRQTLGQGPEFLTYFQNEAQLEKSRLLSDRFSAERPKGSFSTLEIQRTEQGDSAMYLCASRSSAANEKLFFGSGTQLSVL.

This clone was seen a few times. The gene calls are TRBV15 and TRBJ2-7; possibly TRBD2 for D (6 bases). The CDR3 has 15 residues. V lost 5 bases, J lost 5 bases, and 19 bases lay in between. Germline CDR1 and CDR2: LNHNV and YYDKDF (reference sequence). The CDR3 here is CATSPPRGALHEQYF. The CDR3 DNA reads as TGTGCCACCAGCCCCCCTCGCGGGGCCCTCCACGAGCAGTACTTC.

The V gene is TRBV5-1, the J gene TRBJ2-3; tentatively, D is TRBD2 (5 bases). The V end lost 0 bases, the J end lost 1 base, and 12 bases lay between the germline ends. Germline V gene lookup returns CDR1 SGHRS and CDR2 YFSETQ. This CDR3 has 16 amino acids. Written as DNA, the CDR3 is TGCGCCAGCAGCTTGGAGAGGGCAGCAGGCACAGATACGCAGTATTTT. Its translation is CASSLERAAGTDTQYF. The variable domain in full, completed from reference TRBV5-1 and TRBJ2-3, reads KAGVTQTPRYLIKTRGQQVTLSCSPISGHRSVSWYQQTPGQGLQFLFEYFSETQRNKGNFPGRFSGRQFSNSRSEMNVSTLELGDSALYLCASSLERAAGTDTQYFGPGTRLTVL.

The gene calls are TRBV4-1 and TRBJ1-1, with 8 positions matching TRBD1. Germline V gene sequence: CDR1 MGHRA, CDR2 YSYEKL. There are 15 residues in the CDR3. The J segment lost 4 bases and the V segment lost 8 bases, leaving 12 bases of the junction unmatched. In DNA, the CDR3 is TGCGCCAGCCGAATGACAGGGGTGGGGGGCACTGAAGCTTTCTTT. This sequence encodes CASRMTGVGGTEAFF.

There are a few counts of this clone. The chain couples TRBV5-4 to TRBJ2-3; D is uncertain. Germline V gives CDR1 SGHNT, CDR2 YYREEE (reference sequence). V gave up 3 bases and J gave up 5 bases, with 10 bases separating them. The CDR3 has 13 residues. CDR3 in amino acids: CASSYRFGDTQYF. CDR3 nucleotides: TGTGCCAGCAGCTATCGGTTTGGAGATACGCAGTATTTT.

This clone was observed a few times. The chain is built from TRBV30 and TRBJ1-3; D unclear. Per the germline V gene, CDR1 is GTSNPN and CDR2 is SVGIG (reference sequence). Deletions cut 2 bases from V and 1 base from J, with 12 bases between. The CDR3 has 15 amino acids. This chain's CDR3 is CAWSRFRGSGNTIYF. Written as DNA, the CDR3 is TGTGCCTGGAGTCGGTTCCGGGGATCTGGAAACACCATATATTTT.

V is TRBV5-6 and J is TRBJ1-4, with D tentatively TRBD1 (6 bases). The length of the CDR3 is 14 residues. Germline V lookup: CDR1 SGHDT, CDR2 YYEEEE. V gave up 2 bases and J gave up 8 bases, with 13 bases separating them. CDR3 in amino acids: CASSLWGRREKLFF. In nucleotides, the CDR3 is TGTGCCAGCAGCTTATGGGGGCGCCGGGAAAAACTGTTTTTT.

The chain uses TRBV30 and TRBJ1-4; possible D gene TRBD1, 6 bases. Per the germline V gene, CDR1 is GTSNPN and CDR2 is SVGIG (reference sequence). Trimming removed 5 bases at V and 5 bases at J, with 12 bases between. This CDR3 is built from 13 residues. The CDR3 DNA reads as TGTGCCTGGGGGACAAGGAGAAATGAAAAACTGTTTTTT. Its protein is CAWGTRRNEKLFF. The full variable domain, its missing parts supplied by reference TRBV30 and TRBJ1-4, is SQTIHQWPATLVQPVGSPLSLECTVEGTSNPNLYWYRQAAGRGLQLLFYSVGIGQISSEVPQNLSASRPQDRQFILSSKKLLLSDSGFYLCAWGTRRNEKLFFGSGTQLSVL.

This clone has only a few counts. The chain couples TRBV10-3 to TRBJ2-7, with 14 bases matching TRBD2. V lost 7 bases to trimming and J lost 6 bases; unmatched junction nucleotides: 11. There are 16 residues in the CDR3. The germline V gene has CDR1 ENHRY and CDR2 SYGVKD. CDR3 in DNA: TGTGCCATCAATCCGGGACTAGCGGGAGAATCAGGCGAGCAGTACTTC. Its translation: CAINPGLAGESGEQYF.

The chain employs TRBV6-5 and TRBJ2-3; 8 nucleotides agree with TRBD2. The CDR3 sequence is 15 residues long. The trim removed 7 bases at V and 4 bases at J, leaving 10 bases unmatched. Germline CDR1 reads MNHEY; CDR2 reads SVGAGI. The CDR3 DNA follows: TGTGCCAGCACCTCAAGGACGGGAGGGGCAGATACGCAGTATTTT. Translated: CASTSRTGGADTQYF.

This clone was seen more than once but under ten times. V and J are TRBV2 and TRBJ2-1; 9 bases map to TRBD2. The J segment lost 7 bases and the V segment lost 11 bases, leaving 18 bases of the junction unmatched. Germline CDR1 is SNHLY and CDR2 is FYNNEI. The length of the CDR3 is 16 residues. The CDR3 is CASSELAGAQVNEQFF. The CDR3 DNA sequence: TGTGCCTCGTCAGAGTTAGCGGGGGCACAAGTGAATGAGCAGTTCTTC.

This clone was detected a few times. V and J are TRBV29-1 and TRBJ1-1; possible D gene TRBD1, 5 bases. V lost 7 bases to trimming and J lost 2 bases, with 11 bases between them. CDR1 and CDR2 from the germline V gene are SQVTM and ANQGSEA. This CDR3 has 12 amino acids. CDR3 nucleotide sequence: TGCAGCGCCCCAGGGACTAACACTGAAGCTTTCTTT. This codes for CSAPGTNTEAFF.

The chain has TRBV5-4 and TRBJ2-5; TRBD1 might be the D (5 bases). This CDR3 is 14 amino acids long. V was cut by 0 bases and J by 7 bases, with 13 bases left in between. Per germline, CDR1 SGHNT and CDR2 YYREEE (reference sequence). The CDR3 region has the DNA TGTGCCAGCAGCTTGGGGCAGGGTAGGGTGACCCAGTACTTC. This gives the protein CASSLGQGRVTQYF.

This clone was counted between two and nine times. This chain connects TRBV11-2 to TRBJ1-2; D is ambiguous. V lost 7 bases to trimming and J lost 8 bases, with 29 bases between them. Germline lookup yields CDR1 SGHAT and CDR2 FQNNGV. The CDR3 spans 17 residues. The CDR3 reads CASIKRPGTATPIGYTF. CDR3 nucleotides: TGTGCCAGCATCAAACGCCCCGGAACGGCGACTCCCATAGGCTACACCTTC.

V is TRBV5-1 and J is TRBJ2-5, with 7 bases lining up with TRBD1. V lost 4 bases and J lost 3; bases outside the gene matches: 15. The germline CDR1 and CDR2 sequences are SGHRS and YFSETQ. The CDR3 is 17 amino acids. CDR3 sequence: CASSSGKGGAVEETQYF. DNA of the CDR3: TGCGCCAGCAGCAGTGGAAAAGGGGGCGCGGTGGAAGAGACCCAGTACTTC.

The table lists this clone with a few counts. This chain uses TRBV5-1 with TRBJ2-1, with a tentative D call TRBD2 (6 bases). Germline V gene data show CDR1 as SGHRS and CDR2 as YFSETQ. The V end lost 0 bases, the J end lost 0 bases, and 10 bases lay between the germline ends. This CDR3 has 16 residues. DNA of the CDR3: TGCGCCAGCAGCTTGGGTGGTAGCGGCTCCTACAATGAGCAGTTCTTC. Amino acids: CASSLGGSGSYNEQFF.

This clone turned up a few times. The chain combines TRBV5-1 with TRBJ2-5; D remains ambiguous. Germline loops: CDR1 SGHRS, CDR2 YFSETQ. V was shortened by 0 bases and J by 1 base, with 10 bases between the two germline ends. The CDR3 spans 15 residues. CDR3 region: CASSLEPGPQETQYF. For the CDR3, the DNA is TGCGCCAGCAGCTTGGAGCCCGGTCCCCAAGAGACCCAGTACTTC.

This rearrangement joins TRBV9 to TRBJ2-5, with D perhaps TRBD2 (5 bases). CDR1 is SGDLS, CDR2 YYNGEE, per germline. Deletions cut 3 bases from V and 7 bases from J, with 10 bases between. The CDR3 is 12 residues long. CDR3 in DNA: TGTGCCAGCAGCGCCCTGGGAGCGACCCAGTACTTC. This sequence encodes CASSALGATQYF.